This T cell receptor (beta chain) was sequenced during a study of response to subunit inactivated influenza vaccine (dated by TCRdb to 2017 to 2018). Regarding the complete study: The study used deep quantitative T cell receptor repertoire profiling to track responses to a trivalent subunit inactivated influenza vaccine.

Study-level results and caveats: The authors suggested that each seasonal influenza vaccination may recruit only a limited number of new T cells.

The library was generated by RT-PCR. TCRdb lists the instrument as Illumina HiSeq 2500. TCRdb reran the public reads through fastp at Q25 and MiXCR, keeping productive beta chains. Each CDR3 protein gets just one entry, which takes the most common genes and DNA from the rows behind it. A total of about 540,000 distinct CDR3 sequences appear in this sample, approximately 24% of them only once. The ten largest make up 2.8% of the sample. The CDR1 and CDR2 encoded by the germline V gene are SGHRS and YFSETQ. The junction shows trimming of 4 bases on V and 1 base on J, plus 11 bases between the germline ends. Measured from the cysteine to the phenylalanine, the CDR3 is 14 residues long. The kept DNA is CDR3 alone, 42 bases in frame from the first base. Of note for this clonotype: Its target antigen remains unknown. Per-nucleotide qualities are absent, and no much larger clonotype sits a single base away.

Another study also made use of these data, one on T cells expressing NK-cell markers. The second investigation adds: 5'RACE template switching, by which a universal primer site and unique molecular identifiers were added, was used to make TCR beta cDNA libraries. TCR beta-chain repertoires were profiled in sorted CD3+CD56+NKG2C+, CD3+CD56+NKG2C- and CD3+CD56-NKG2C+ T-cell subsets from about 8 donors. Among the eight sequenced donors, only one was HCMV-seronegative, while the other seven were HCMV-seropositive. To restrict sorting to alphabetaTCR-expressing T cells, an anti-gammadeltaTCR antibody was added in several experiments. For several donors, the dominant CD3+CD56+NKG2C+ clonotypes were among the top 10 CD8+ clonotypes and accounted for about 1.0-7.5% of CD8+ T cells. Those dominant clonotypes were again the most abundant among CD3+CD56-NKG2C+ cells in four donors, at about 25-65%. Whether the expanded NKG2C-expressing T cell clones were specific for HCMV antigens was left unclear. All eight donors whose samples were sequenced were randomly selected healthy volunteers, three of them men and five women. HCMV-specific IgG was detected in serum with a commercial ELISA kit to determine HCMV serostatus. Peripheral blood mononuclear cells were isolated from blood by Ficoll density gradient centrifugation. Magnetic immunoseparation with Miltenyi isolation kits was used to isolate CD4+ and CD8+ T cells from PBMC. Priming for cDNA synthesis came from the TCR beta constant segment, and two successive PCR amplification steps followed. Illumina HiSeq 2000/2500, MiSeq or NextSeq was used to sequence libraries as 2 x 150 bp reads. Reads were demultiplexed and grouped by UMI with MIGEC, and clonotypes were assembled and quantified with MiTCR. To remove erroneous sequences, TCR cDNA sequences were retained only when supported by two or more reads. The tcR package was used for downstream repertoire analysis, with clonotypes matched between fractions based on CDR3 nucleotide sequence plus V segment. VDJmatch was used to annotate antigen specificity against VDJdb, with one amino acid substitution in CDR3 allowed.

Here the chain combines TRBV5-1 and TRBJ2-5; too little of a D gene remains to name it. The receptor was isolated from a man aged 45-60 years who received an inactivated influenza vaccine. Donor details come from another sample of the same person, matched by shared clones. The sample in question was CD4+ T cells sorted from PBMCs, obtained 12 days after vaccination. The DNA is TGCGCCAGCAGCCCCCTTATGGTCCAAGAGACCCAGTACTTC. It translates as CASSPLMVQETQYF.